This TCR beta chain is from a study of OX40 agonist ivuxolimab in advanced cancers. Exclusion of a patient followed from autoimmune disease history or systemic immunosuppression. V lost 0 bases and J lost 0; bases outside the gene matches: 2. The CDR3 runs to 16 residues. Germline-derived CDR1 and CDR2 are SGHRS and YFSETQ. The assay was immunoSEQ multiplex PCR, and TCRdb's table has in-frame clones only and misses some. The data hold about 61,000 clones, with around 90% observed a single time. Sequenced here: CD4+ or CD8+ T cells sorted from blood, sampled in a trial of the OX40 agonist ivuxolimab. The sequence was obtained from an adult with an advanced solid tumor such as melanoma, head and neck, liver or kidney cancer. The gene calls are TRBV5-1 and TRBJ2-3, with TRBD2 identical over 9 bases. The CDR3 nucleotides are TGCGCCAGCAGCTTGGCTCTAGCGGGAAGCACAGATACGCAGTATTTT. Protein sequence: CASSLALAGSTDTQYF.